This T cell receptor beta chain originates from a study of T cells after yellow fever vaccination. Trimming cost V 5 bases and J 4 bases; bases outside gene matches: 8. In germline, CDR1 is SGHTA, CDR2 FQGTGA. CDR3 length: 15 amino acids. Turning to this clonotype: What it recognizes is unknown.

General observations from the study: Booster sampling recovered most clones from primary vaccination (about 97% CD4, roughly 88% CD8). FACS-sorted repertoires could contain abundant clonotypes contaminating from the bulk population.

From the 5' RACE reads, TCRdb called clonotypes with MiXCR, one entry per CDR3 protein. The table records hundreds of thousands of distinct CDR3 sequences, approximately 18% of them present only once. The chain employs TRBV7-3 and TRBJ2-1, with 7 bases that match TRBD1. The specimen comprised PBMCs, sampled before the yellow fever booster vaccination. The sequence was obtained from a young man who received the YFV17D yellow fever vaccine. The CDR3, as DNA: TGTGCCAGCAGCATCCGGGACAGCGGATACAATGAGCAGTTCTTC. Protein sequence: CASSIRDSGYNEQFF.